Listed below are T cell receptor beta chains from one sample, sequenced in a study of blood T cell repertoires in COVID-19. The data were produced by immunoSEQ multiplex PCR, yet TCRdb's version contains in-frame clones alone and is incomplete. Among approximately 72,000 clones listed, about nine tenths were seen once. Sequencing used peripheral blood. Receptors were obtained from a man between 60 and 75 years old with acute or convalescent COVID-19. Both conserved end residues are part of each CDR3. The D gene is left open where the match is weak. Clone size, where shown, is once, few, many, or a class for clones that have expanded.

TRBV6-5	.	.	TRBJ2-1	TGTGCCAGCAGTCAGGGGGGAGCCAATGAGCAGTTCTTC	CASSQGGANEQFF
TRBV4-1	once	.	TRBJ1-2	TGCGCCAGCAGCCAAGGACGCACAGGTGTCTATGGCTACACCTTC	CASSQGRTGVYGYTF
TRBV3-1/TRBV3-2	.	.	TRBJ1-1	TGTGCCAGCAGCCATGGCACAGGGAACACTGAAGCTTTCTTT	CASSHGTGNTEAFF
TRBV5-1	once	.	TRBJ2-1	TGCGCCAGCAGCTTCGGCGGTTCCTACAATGAGCAGTTCTTC	CASSFGGSYNEQFF
TRBV11-1	few	.	TRBJ1-3	TGTGCCAGCAGCTTATCGCAGGATAACGGAAACACCATATATTTT	CASSLSQDNGNTIYF
TRBV6-5	once	.	TRBJ1-2	TGTGCCAGCAGTTCTAACACAGCGGGCTATGGCTACACCTTC	CASSSNTAGYGYTF
TRBV6-5	.	.	TRBJ2-7	TGTGCCAGCAGTTACTCCCGCAGGGGAGCCTACGAGCAGTACTTC	CASSYSRRGAYEQYF
TRBV30	.	.	TRBJ1-3	TGTGCCTGGAGGGCAGGGGCTGGAAACACCATATATTTT	CAWRAGAGNTIYF
TRBV3-1/TRBV3-2	.	TRBD1	TRBJ1-1	TGTGCCAGCAGCCCACTTGGACAGGGTGGGACTGAAGCTTTCTTT	CASSPLGQGGTEAFF
TRBV6-6	.	TRBD1	TRBJ1-2	TGTGCCAGCAGTTTGACAGGGGGCGATGGCTATGGCTACACCTTC	CASSLTGGDGYGYTF
TRBV19	.	.	TRBJ2-2	TGTGCCAGTAGAGTCGGACAGAACACCGGGGAGCTGTTTTTT	CASRVGQNTGELFF
TRBV6-6	.	TRBD1	TRBJ1-1	TGTGCCAGCAGTCTAGGAGCCCCGGGACAGGGAGGGGGAAGGACAACTGAAGCTTTCTTT	CASSLGAPGQGGGRTTEAFF
TRBV7-9	.	.	TRBJ1-1	TGTGCCAGCAGCAGGTTCGGGGATGAAGCTTTCTTT	CASSRFGDEAFF
TRBV6-5	.	TRBD1	TRBJ2-7	TGTGCCAGCAGTCGCCCGGGACAGGGGGAAGGCGAGCAGTACTTC	CASSRPGQGEGEQYF
TRBV6-5	.	TRBD2	TRBJ2-7	TGTGCCAGCAGTTATGGGCTAGCGGGTATCAACGAGCAGTACTTC	CASSYGLAGINEQYF
TRBV7-9	few	TRBD1	TRBJ2-7	TGTGCCAGCAGCTTAGTCTTGACAGGGTACGAGCAGTACTTC	CASSLVLTGYEQYF
TRBV19	.	TRBD1	TRBJ1-1	TGTGCCAGTAGTAACCCAGGGGGCGCCGACACTGAAGCTTTCTTT	CASSNPGGADTEAFF
TRBV14	.	TRBD1	TRBJ1-6	TGTGCCAGCAGCGGACAGGGAGGATCCCTCCACTTT	CASSGQGGSLHF
TRBV6-6	.	.	TRBJ2-5	TGTGCCAGCAGTGGCCGGGGCCAAGAGACCCAGTACTTC	CASSGRGQETQYF
TRBV5-8	once	.	TRBJ1-5	TGTGCCAGCAGCTTGGGGAGCTATCAGCCCCAGCATTTT	CASSLGSYQPQHF
TRBV6-5	few	.	TRBJ2-7	TGTGCCAGCAGAACTAAACCTGGGGCGTTGGAGCAGTACTTC	CASRTKPGALEQYF
TRBV29-1	.	TRBD1	TRBJ2-2	TGCAGCGTTGGGGGACAGGGGACAACCGGGGAGCTGTTTTTT	CSVGGQGTTGELFF
TRBV18	.	TRBD1	TRBJ1-3	TGTGCCAGCTCGGGGACAGGGGACGCTTCATTCTCTGGAAACACCATATATTTT	CASSGTGDASFSGNTIYF
TRBV15	once	TRBD1	TRBJ2-1	TGTGCCACCAGCAGAAAAATACAGGGGTACGGGAATGAGCAGTTCTTC	CATSRKIQGYGNEQFF
TRBV25-1	.	.	TRBJ2-1	TGTGCCAGCAGTTACGGGTACAATGAGCAGTTCTTC	CASSYGYNEQFF
TRBV5-4	.	TRBD1	TRBJ1-2	TGTGCCAGCAGCTCAAGGGACAGGGCCAACTATGGCTACACCTTC	CASSSRDRANYGYTF
TRBV5-1	.	.	TRBJ2-3	TGCGCCAGCAGCTCCCTGGACACCGACGCGGAATCGCAGTATTTT	CASSSLDTDAESQYF
TRBV7-2	.	.	TRBJ1-5	TGTGCCAGCAGCTTAGATGGAGGGTTGGATCAGCCCCAGCATTTT	CASSLDGGLDQPQHF
TRBV5-1	once	.	TRBJ1-1	TGCGCCAGCAGCTTGGACGCGGCGAACACTGAAGCTTTCTTT	CASSLDAANTEAFF
TRBV2	.	.	TRBJ1-2	TGTGCCAGCAGGGGGGGAGACTATGGCTACACCTTC	CASRGGDYGYTF
TRBV7-3	.	TRBD2	TRBJ2-1	TGTGCCAGCAGCCCACCCAGTGGGACTAGCGGGGGTAATGAGCAGTTCTTC	CASSPPSGTSGGNEQFF
TRBV7-9	.	.	TRBJ1-3	TGTGCCAGCAGCTTACCCGTCGGAAACACCATATATTTT	CASSLPVGNTIYF
TRBV4-1	.	.	TRBJ2-7	TGCGCCAGCAGCCAGTCCAGGGTGGTCGGGTCCTACGAGCAGTACTTC	CASSQSRVVGSYEQYF
TRBV7-2	once	.	TRBJ2-3	TGTGCCAGCAGCTTAGCGGGGGGTGAAGATACGCAGTATTTT	CASSLAGGEDTQYF
TRBV7-9	.	.	TRBJ1-6	TGTGCCAGCAGCTCCCTGGGGGAGGCTAGAAATTCACCCCTCCACTTT	CASSSLGEARNSPLHF
TRBV5-4	.	.	TRBJ1-6	TGTGCCAGCAGCTTGGAGGGCCGGACGGGAAATTCACCCCTCCACTTT	CASSLEGRTGNSPLHF
TRBV9	.	TRBD1	TRBJ1-1	TGTGCCAGCAGCCCACGACAGGGTTCGACCTTGAGGGGAGCTTTCTTT	CASSPRQGSTLRGAFF
TRBV10-2	few	.	TRBJ1-1	TGCGCCAGCAGGGGACAAACTGTGAACACTGAAGCTTTCTTT	CASRGQTVNTEAFF
TRBV4-1	.	.	TRBJ1-1	TGCGCCAGCAGCCAAGTCGGGGGGAGATTCACTGAAGCTTTCTTT	CASSQVGGRFTEAFF
TRBV6-6	once	TRBD1	TRBJ1-4	TGTGCCAGGAGGACAGGGAATGAAAAACTGTTTTTT	CARRTGNEKLFF
TRBV6-2/TRBV6-3	.	.	TRBJ2-5	TGTGCCAGCAGTGTCCAGCGAGAGACCCAGTACTTC	CASSVQRETQYF
TRBV11-2	.	.	TRBJ2-3	TGTGCCAGCAGGACTGGTAGCTCTAGCACAGATACGCAGTATTTT	CASRTGSSSTDTQYF
TRBV14	once	.	TRBJ2-2	TGTGCCAGCAGCCGCCGAGGAGGCGGAAACACCGGGGAGCTGTTTTTT	CASSRRGGGNTGELFF
TRBV5-6	once	.	TRBJ1-2	TGTGCCAGCAGTTCCTTAGGGGTTCTCGATGGCTACACCTTC	CASSSLGVLDGYTF
TRBV3-1/TRBV3-2	.	TRBD1	TRBJ1-2	TGTGCCAGCAGCCAAGATCCAGACAGGGCTAACTATGGCTACACCTTC	CASSQDPDRANYGYTF
TRBV2	once	TRBD1	TRBJ1-4	TGTGCCAGCAACCGATTAGGGACAGTTGAAAAACTGTTTTTT	CASNRLGTVEKLFF
TRBV5-1	.	TRBD1	TRBJ2-5	TGCGCCAGCCGCAGACAGGGGGCTTATCAAGAGACCCAGTACTTC	CASRRQGAYQETQYF
TRBV6-6	.	TRBD1	TRBJ2-7	TGTGCCAGCAGTGCAAGACAGGGTTCCCACGAGCAGTACTTC	CASSARQGSHEQYF
TRBV30	.	TRBD2	TRBJ2-1	TGTGCCTGGAGTACCTGGGGCGGGGGGGCCGGTGAGCAGTTCTTC	CAWSTWGGGAGEQFF
TRBV2	.	.	TRBJ1-2	TGTGCCAGCAGTCTTCCCCGCCCCGTCGGCTATGGCTACACCTTC	CASSLPRPVGYGYTF
TRBV4-1	.	.	TRBJ1-6	TGCGCCAGCAGCCTTGACTCGATTAATTCACCCCTCCACTTT	CASSLDSINSPLHF
TRBV13	.	.	TRBJ1-1	TGTGCCAGCAGCTCTCAGGTCTACACTGAAGCTTTCTTT	CASSSQVYTEAFF
TRBV30	.	.	TRBJ1-3	TGTGCCTTCCGGGTCCTCGGAAACACCATATATTTT	CAFRVLGNTIYF
TRBV19	once	.	TRBJ1-1	TGTGCCAGTAGTATAAGGGGTGGGAACACTGAAGCTTTCTTT	CASSIRGGNTEAFF
TRBV10-1	.	TRBD1	TRBJ2-4	TGCGCCAGCAGCCGGGACAGGGAAAACATTCAGTACTTC	CASSRDRENIQYF
TRBV15	once	TRBD1	TRBJ2-3	TGTGCCACCAGCTGGTTGACAGGGGGCAGAGATACGCAGTATTTT	CATSWLTGGRDTQYF
TRBV5-1	.	TRBD1	TRBJ2-7	TGCGCCAGCAGCTTGTGGTCCGGGACAGTTACCTACGAGCAGTACTTC	CASSLWSGTVTYEQYF